The sequence of this T cell receptor beta chain was determined in a study of CD8 T cells in ankylosing spondylitis. Findings and limits, study-wide: Characteristic of ankylosing spondylitis blood, it appeared, was a TCR beta motif comprising 7 to 9 highly homologous variants. Disease-linked clones bore a CD8+ phenotype, appearing relatively rarely in peripheral blood.

MiXCR, applied by TCRdb to the 5' RACE reads, yields one record per CDR3 protein. The table shows around 890,000 distinct CDR3 sequences, with 12% occurring only once. In this sample, this clonotype turned up a few times. Its specificity is unknown. V was pared by 5 bases and J by 4 bases, with 5 bases between. Looked up from germline, CDR1 is MNHEY and CDR2 is SVGEGT. CDR3 length: 11 residues. The V and J genes are TRBV6-2 or TRBV6-3 and TRBJ1-1; no definite D call. Sequencing was carried out using blood, either unsorted or a sorted T cell fraction (not recorded which). The receptor's source is a male donor with ankylosing spondylitis. DNA for the CDR3: TGTGCCAGCAGTCAGGCCACTGAAGCTTTCTTT. Protein sequence: CASSQATEAFF.